The source of this TCR beta chain is a study of human T cells and chemical hapten exposure. TCRdb itself ran the RACE reads through MiXCR, one entry per CDR3 protein. In the table there are around 80,000 distinct CDR3 sequences, approximately 6.6% of which are singletons. The germline CDR1 and CDR2 sequences are SGHDT and YYEEEE. Deletions cut 2 bases from V and 2 bases from J, with 10 bases between. CDR3 length: 14 amino acids. Time point specified: patch test 2, 6 weeks after DPC sensitization. As to treatment: therapeutic diphenylcyclopropenone sensitization with weekly scalp DPC. The chain couples TRBV5-6 to TRBJ1-2, with a tentative D call TRBD1 (5 bases). The material was whole blood, obtained in connection with sensitization to the hapten diphenylcyclopropenone (DPC). The sequence came from a young woman with alopecia areata. Some clones in this sample may be carry-over from other donors' samples. For the CDR3, the DNA is TGTGCCAGCAGCTTTCTGTGGGGGAACTATGGCTACACCTTC. Encoded protein: CASSFLWGNYGYTF. The variable domain in full, completed from reference TRBV5-6 and TRBJ1-2, reads DAGVTQSPTHLIKTRGQQVTLRCSPKSGHDTVSWYQQALGQGPQFIFQYYEEEERQRGNFPDRFSGHQFPNYSSELNVNALLLGDSALYLCASSFLWGNYGYTFGSGTRLTVV.